Listed here are 32 T cell receptor beta chains from one sample, sequenced in a study of early T cells in non-severe SARS-CoV-2 infection. TCRdb re-derived calls from the 5' RACE reads in MiXCR, one entry per CDR3 protein. This table has fewer than 50,000 distinct CDR3 sequences, around 6% appearing once. Sequenced material: whole blood, taken at baseline. The source is an adult who was a healthcare worker with PCR-confirmed SARS-CoV-2 infection or an uninfected control (not recorded which).

This chain joins TRBV6-1 and TRBJ1-2; perhaps TRBD1 as D (6 bases). V dropped 4 bases and J dropped 8 bases, with 20 bases sitting between them. The CDR3 spans 15 residues. Germline V gene data show CDR1 as MNHNS and CDR2 as SASEGT. The chain's CDR3 is CASSAERRTARGYTF. In DNA form, the CDR3 reads TGTGCCAGCAGTGCCGAGCGACGGACAGCGCGGGGCTACACCTTC.

This clonotype was recorded at least ten times. The chain employs TRBV10-2 and TRBJ2-4; TRBD1 matches at 7 bases. Germline CDR1 and CDR2: WSHSY and SAAADI. The CDR3 length is 13 residues. With V trimmed by 6 bases and J by 7 bases, 6 bases remained unmatched. CDR3 DNA sequence: TGCGCCAGCAGCCTCGACAGGGTGAACATTCAGTACTTC. Protein: CASSLDRVNIQYF.

This clonotype was observed a handful of times. The CDR3 DNA sequence: TGCGCCAGCAGTGATTGGTTCAAGGTAGCTAGCACAGATACGCAGTATTTT. The encoded protein is CASSDWFKVASTDTQYF. V is TRBV10-2 and J is TRBJ2-3, with D unresolved. V was clipped by 3 bases and J by 0 bases, with 16 bases between them. The CDR3 has 17 amino acids. Per germline, CDR1 WSHSY and CDR2 SAAADI.

The chain has TRBV13 and TRBJ2-7; D not resolved. The CDR3 consists of 12 residues. Per germline, CDR1 PRHDT and CDR2 FYEKMQ (reference sequence). V was trimmed by 4 bases and J by 3 bases, leaving 7 bases between them. The CDR3 here is CASSSAGYEQYF. CDR3 DNA sequence: TGTGCCAGCAGCTCCGCAGGCTACGAGCAGTACTTC. The full variable domain, rest sourced from reference TRBV13 and TRBJ2-7, is AAGVIQSPRHLIKEKRETATLKCYPIPRHDTVYWYQQGPGQDPQFLISFYEKMQSDKGSIPDRFSAQQFSDYHSELNMSSLELGDSALYFCASSSAGYEQYFGPGTRLTVT.

The table lists this clonotype with many counts. The V and J genes are TRBV6-5 and TRBJ1-6; possibly TRBD1 for D (5 bases). This CDR3 is built from 19 residues. Trimming stripped 6 bases from V and 1 base from J, with 22 bases between. In germline, CDR1 is MNHEY, CDR2 SVGAGI. The CDR3 protein is CASSLKGAGLGSYNSPLHF. The DNA for the CDR3 is TGTGCCAGCAGCCTAAAAGGGGCGGGACTCGGGTCCTATAATTCACCCCTCCACTTT.

This clonotype showed up just a few times. The chain is built from TRBV21-1 and TRBJ1-5. TRBV21-1 counts as a pseudogene. This CDR3 has 19 amino acids. Here the CDR3 DNA reads TGTGCCAGCAGCAAAAAGGAGCGGGGTGGGCAAGCTTTTGGATCAGCCCCAGCATTT. Encoded protein: CASSKKERGGQAFGSAPAF.

This clonotype showed up many times. This chain uses TRBV3-1 with TRBJ2-1; tentative D call: TRBD2 (5 bases). The CDR3 extends over 16 amino acids. V was trimmed by 1 base and J by 3 bases, leaving 13 bases between them. Germline CDR1 reads LGHDT; CDR2 reads YNNKEL (reference sequence). CDR3 region: CASSQAAGVRYNEQFF. CDR3 bases: TGTGCCAGCAGCCAAGCGGCCGGGGTACGCTACAATGAGCAGTTCTTC.

This clonotype was found a few times. The gene calls are TRBV9 and TRBJ1-3; 10 positions match TRBD1. From germline, CDR1 is SGDLS and CDR2 YYNGEE. This CDR3 region has 14 residues. V was clipped by 0 bases and J by 8 bases; unmatched bases: 2. CDR3 region: CASSVGTGGHTIYF. The CDR3 coding sequence is TGTGCCAGCAGCGTAGGGACAGGGGGACACACCATATATTTT.

This clonotype has at least ten counts. The chain recombines TRBV27 with TRBJ2-4, with unresolved D. The V gene's germline CDR1 is MNHEY and CDR2 SMNVEV (reference sequence). The CDR3 runs to 16 residues. V was trimmed by 4 bases and J by 0 bases, leaving 13 bases between them. The CDR3: CASSSNRVIAKNIQYF. Written as DNA, the CDR3 is TGTGCCAGCAGTTCGAACCGGGTGATAGCCAAAAACATTCAGTACTTC.

In its sample, this clonotype was seen many times. The chain couples TRBV2 to TRBJ2-3; D is perhaps TRBD2 (6 bases). Trimming removed 4 bases from V and 3 bases from J, with 14 bases in between. Germline lookup yields CDR1 SNHLY and CDR2 FYNNEI. The CDR3 has 15 residues. The chain's CDR3 is CASSARRAGTDTQYF. The CDR3 DNA sequence: TGTGCCAGCAGTGCCCGCAGGGCGGGGACAGATACGCAGTATTTT.

The CDR3 spells CASSQERRLAGDEQFF. The CDR3, as DNA: TGCGCCAGCAGCCAAGAGAGGCGACTAGCGGGCGATGAGCAGTTCTTC. The chain carries TRBV4-3 and TRBJ2-1; 10 nucleotides match TRBD2. Germline V CDR1 and CDR2: LGHNA, YSLEER. CDR3 length: 16 amino acids. Germline trimming cut 0 bases from V and 8 bases from J; bases unmatched to any gene: 7.

This clonotype was detected only a few times. This chain joins TRBV3-1 and TRBJ1-1; D not resolved. CDR1 is LGHDT and CDR2 is YNNKEL in the germline V gene (reference sequence). V lost 1 base, J lost 5 bases, and 11 bases lay in between. This CDR3 is 14 amino acids long. The CDR3 reads CASSQGPRPTEAFF. In DNA, the CDR3 is TGTGCCAGCAGCCAAGGCCCCCGGCCGACTGAAGCTTTCTTT.

This clonotype occurred many times. The rearrangement uses TRBV7-2 and TRBJ2-7, with D uncertain. Germline CDR1 is SGHTA and CDR2 is FQGNSA. This CDR3 spans 12 amino acids. V was clipped by 5 bases and J by 5 bases, with 10 bases between them. The CDR3 loop reads CASSTTRHEQYF. CDR3 nucleotides: TGTGCCAGCAGCACTACAAGGCACGAGCAGTACTTC.

This clonotype was seen repeatedly, ten times or more. This chain's CDR3 is CSARQNTGELFF. The CDR3 DNA reads as TGCAGTGCTAGACAGAACACCGGGGAGCTGTTTTTT. The chain is built from TRBV20-1 and TRBJ2-2, with unresolved D. Trimming pared 2 bases from V and 1 base from J, leaving 2 bases between. Per germline, CDR1 DFQATT and CDR2 SNEGSKA (reference sequence). The length of the CDR3 is 12 residues.

This clonotype was counted at least ten times. The chain combines TRBV5-5 with TRBJ2-1, with a weak D call TRBD2 (5 bases). The CDR3 is made up of 12 amino acids. V was cut by 6 bases and J by 8 bases, with 12 bases left in between. From germline, CDR1 is SGHKS and CDR2 YYEKEE (reference sequence). The CDR3 spells CASIQPRDEQFF. CDR3 in DNA: TGTGCCAGCATCCAACCGAGGGATGAGCAGTTCTTC.

This clonotype was detected many times. The V gene is TRBV12-3 or TRBV12-4, the J gene TRBJ1-5, with 8 bases lining up with TRBD1. J lost 7 bases, V lost 6 bases, and 8 bases had no gene match. The CDR3 spans 14 residues. The CDR3 DNA follows: TGTGCCAGCAGAGAGCAGGGGGCAAGGCAGCCCCAGCATTTT. It codes for CASREQGARQPQHF.

V and J are TRBV28 and TRBJ2-1; D call uncertain. The germline CDR1 and CDR2 sequences are MDHEN and SYDVKM. V shed 4 bases and J shed 0 bases, with 4 bases lying between them. CDR3 size: 13 residues. The CDR3 bases are TGTGCCAGCAGTTCCCTCTCCTACAATGAGCAGTTCTTC. Its translation: CASSSLSYNEQFF.

Ten or more counts support this clonotype. This chain links TRBV7-3 with TRBJ2-3; TRBD1 agrees at 8 bases. Germline values: CDR1 SGHTA, CDR2 FQGTGA. The CDR3 contains 17 residues. The trim removed 0 bases at V and 3 bases at J, leaving 8 bases unmatched. The DNA of the CDR3 is TGTGCCAGCAGCTTAACGGGGCAGGGGGCTCGGACAGATACGCAGTATTTT. Translating it yields CASSLTGQGARTDTQYF.

This clonotype was recorded many times. The rearrangement uses TRBV15 and TRBJ1-1; the D gene is possibly TRBD1 (5 bases). The CDR3 contains 15 residues. Germline CDR1 reads LNHNV; CDR2 reads YYDKDF (reference sequence). The germline V and J ends were trimmed by 0 bases and 1 base, with 9 bases remaining between them. The DNA for the CDR3 is TGTGCCACCAGCAGAGAAAAGGGGCCGAACACTGAAGCTTTCTTT. Translated, it gives CATSREKGPNTEAFF.

V and J are TRBV6-6 and TRBJ1-3; 7 bases map to TRBD1. V shed 2 bases, J shed 0 bases, and the junction held 4 bases outside the gene matches. Germline CDR1 reads MNHNY; CDR2 reads SVGAGI (reference sequence). The CDR3 has 16 residues. CDR3 nucleotide sequence: TGTGCCAGCAGTTACCAGGGACAGAGCTCTGGAAACACCATATATTTT. It encodes CASSYQGQSSGNTIYF.

This clonotype has ten or more counts. The CDR3 loop reads CASSLTGMNTEAFF. In nucleotides, the CDR3 is TGTGCCAGCAGTTTGACAGGGATGAACACTGAAGCTTTCTTT. This chain connects TRBV6-6 to TRBJ1-1; 7 nucleotides line up with TRBD1. The ends lost 4 bases at V and 0 bases at J; junction bases unmatched: 2. CDR3 length equals 14 residues. Germline CDR1 and CDR2: MNHNY and SVGAGI (reference sequence).

This chain uses TRBV28 with TRBJ2-2; D uncertain. The CDR3 extends over 13 amino acids. CDR1 and CDR2 (germline): MDHEN, SYDVKM. With 5 bases removed from V and 2 bases from J, the gap between germline ends came to 6 bases. The CDR3 DNA sequence: TGTGCCAGCAGTGAGCACAACACCGGGGAGCTGTTTTTT. Translation gives CASSEHNTGELFF. Full variable domain (rest looked up from reference TRBV28 and TRBJ2-2): DVKVTQSSRYLVKRTGEKVFLECVQDMDHENMFWYRQDPGLGLRLIYFSYDVKMKEKGDIPEGYSVSREKKERFSLILESASTNQTSMYLCASSEHNTGELFFGEGSRLTVL.

In its sample, this clonotype was seen a few times. This sequence joins TRBV20-1 and TRBJ1-2; TRBD1 agrees at 8 bases. CDR1 and CDR2 (germline): DFQATT, SNEGSKA (reference sequence). J gave up 0 bases and V 6 bases, and 12 bases lay outside the gene matches. The CDR3 totals 16 residues. This CDR3 is CSAPPGGALSNYGYTF. CDR3 DNA: TGCAGTGCCCCGCCAGGGGGCGCTTTATCTAACTATGGCTACACCTTC.

This clonotype was detected ten times or more. The rearrangement joins TRBV12-3 or TRBV12-4 to TRBJ2-2; D is unresolved. This CDR3 comprises 11 residues. The V gene lost 5 bases and the J gene lost 7 bases, with 5 bases spanning the gap. CDR3 bases: TGTGCCAGCAGTGGCTACGGGGAGCTGTTTTTT. Residues: CASSGYGELFF.

This clonotype was seen ten or more times. The J gene is TRBJ1-5, the V gene TRBV4-2; D is possibly TRBD1 (6 bases). This CDR3 has 14 amino acids. Trimming pared 2 bases from V and 6 bases from J, leaving 11 bases between. Germline-derived CDR1 and CDR2 are LGHNA and YNFKEQ. The CDR3 region is CASSQTGWTQPQHF. The CDR3 nucleotides read TGTGCCAGCAGCCAAACAGGGTGGACTCAGCCCCAGCATTTT.

This rearrangement joins TRBV6-1 to TRBJ1-5; no definite D call. CDR1 and CDR2 (germline): MNHNS, SASEGT. V was cut by 6 bases and J by 5 bases, with 20 bases left in between. CDR3 length: 16 residues. As DNA, the CDR3 is TGTGCCAGCAGCAGTTCATCCGGGTCATATTATCAGCCCCAGCATTTT. This sequence encodes CASSSSSGSYYQPQHF.

The gene calls are TRBV15 and TRBJ2-2, with D maybe TRBD1 (6 bases). Looked up from germline, CDR1 is LNHNV and CDR2 is YYDKDF (reference sequence). The CDR3 has 14 amino acids. Trimming shortened V by 0 bases and J by 8 bases, and 10 bases separated the two germline ends. CDR3 protein: CATSRDRGTGELFF. The CDR3 DNA sequence: TGTGCCACCAGCAGAGATAGAGGGACAGGGGAGCTGTTTTTT. Combining the CDR3 with reference TRBV15 and TRBJ2-2 gives the whole variable domain DAMVIQNPRYQVTQFGKPVTLSCSQTLNHNVMYWYQQKSSQAPKLLFHYYDKDFNNEADTPDNFQSRRPNTSFCFLDIRSPGLGDTAMYLCATSRDRGTGELFFGEGSRLTVL.

This clonotype was recorded a few times. The chain is built from TRBV19 and TRBJ2-1, with a possible D match to TRBD1 (6 bases). This CDR3 is 15 amino acids long. V was clipped by 4 bases and J by 3 bases, with 13 bases between them. Germline assignment: CDR1 LNHDA and CDR2 SQIVND (reference sequence). CDR3 DNA: TGTGCCAGTAGTAAAGGCGGCAGGGGCTACAATGAGCAGTTCTTC. This codes for CASSKGGRGYNEQFF.

This clonotype was recorded at least ten times. V gene TRBV15 combines with J gene TRBJ2-5; no clear D. The V end was cut by 7 bases, the J end by 5 bases, with 14 bases between. The CDR3 sequence is 13 residues long. Per the germline V gene, CDR1 is LNHNV and CDR2 is YYDKDF (reference sequence). CDR3 sequence (DNA): TGTGCCACCACCCCTTCGCGAATCGAGACCCAGTACTTC. It specifies CATTPSRIETQYF.

The chain couples TRBV3-1 to TRBJ2-5; TRBD1 aligns across 7 bases. Per the germline V gene, CDR1 is LGHDT and CDR2 is YNNKEL (reference sequence). J lost 3 bases, V lost 3 bases, and 7 bases had no gene match. This CDR3 has 15 residues. CDR3 sequence: CASSHRGTDKETQYF. The CDR3 DNA reads TGTGCCAGCAGCCATAGGGGGACAGATAAAGAGACCCAGTACTTC.

This clonotype was found many times. J is TRBJ2-1 and V is TRBV7-3; 9 bases are shared with TRBD2. CDR1 is SGHTA and CDR2 is FQGTGA in the germline V gene. The CDR3 has 14 residues. Trimming cost V 5 bases and J 8 bases; bases outside gene matches: 7. CDR3 region: CASSPSGAGDEQFF. DNA for the CDR3: TGTGCCAGCAGCCCTAGCGGGGCCGGGGATGAGCAGTTCTTC.

V and J are TRBV5-4 and TRBJ2-3; D remains ambiguous. The CDR3 contains 15 residues. V was shortened by 0 bases and J by 3 bases, with 11 bases between the two germline ends. CDR1 SGHNT and CDR2 YYREEE come from the germline V gene (reference sequence). The CDR3 region is CASSLAASGTDTQYF. The CDR3 bases are TGTGCCAGCAGCTTGGCCGCGTCGGGTACAGATACGCAGTATTTT.